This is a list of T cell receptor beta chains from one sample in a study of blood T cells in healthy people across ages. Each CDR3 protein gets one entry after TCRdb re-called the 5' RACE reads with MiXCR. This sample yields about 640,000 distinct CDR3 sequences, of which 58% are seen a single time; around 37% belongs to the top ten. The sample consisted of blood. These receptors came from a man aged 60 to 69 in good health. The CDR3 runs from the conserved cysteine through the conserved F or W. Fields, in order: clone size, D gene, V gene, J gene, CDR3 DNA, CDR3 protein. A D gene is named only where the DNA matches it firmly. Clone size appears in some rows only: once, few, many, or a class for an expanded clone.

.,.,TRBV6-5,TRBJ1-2,TGTGCCAGCAGCCGCCCGGGGGACCCTTATGGCTACACCTTC,CASSRPGDPYGYTF
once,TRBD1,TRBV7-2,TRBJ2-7,TGTGCCAGCAGCCCCCAGGCAACAGGGGGTTATTATGAGCAGTACTTC,CASSPQATGGYYEQYF
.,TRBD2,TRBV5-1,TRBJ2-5,TGCGCCAGCAGCCAATCTGTACTAGCGGGGCAAGAGACCCAGTACTTC,CASSQSVLAGQETQYF
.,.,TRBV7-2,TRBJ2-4,TGTGCCAGCAGCGTAGATAGAAGGAGCATTCAGTACTTC,CASSVDRRSIQYF
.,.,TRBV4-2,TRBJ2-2,TGTGCCAGCAGCCAAGTCGGGGGGCCGGGGGCCGGGGAGCTGTTTTTT,CASSQVGGPGAGELFF
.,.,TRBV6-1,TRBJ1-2,TGTGCCAGCAGTCCTCGTGCCGGGGCGGATGGCTACACCTTC,CASSPRAGADGYTF
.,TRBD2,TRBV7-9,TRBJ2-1,TGTGCCAGCAGCTTAGATGGGACTAGCCTCAATGAGCAGTTCTTC,CASSLDGTSLNEQFF
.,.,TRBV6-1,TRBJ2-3,TGTGCCAGCAGTGAAGCGGGAGATACGCAGTATTTT,CASSEAGDTQYF
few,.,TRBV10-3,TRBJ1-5,TGTGCCATCAGCAGCGATAGCAATCAGCCCCAGCATTTT,CAISSDSNQPQHF
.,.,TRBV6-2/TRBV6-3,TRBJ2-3,TGTGCCAGCAGTTACCCCGCGGGGCCGACAGATACGCAGTATTTT,CASSYPAGPTDTQYF
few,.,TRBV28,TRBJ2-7,TGTGCCAGCAGTTTCCCCCTCTCAGGGGCAATCACCTACGAGCAGTACTTC,CASSFPLSGAITYEQYF
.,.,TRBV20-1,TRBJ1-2,TGCAGTGCTCCCTGGGGGGCCCAAAGGGATGGGGCGGACACCTTC,CSAPWGAQRDGADTF
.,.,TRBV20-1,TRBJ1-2,TGCAGTGCCCCCTGGTACGATAACTATGGCTACACCTTC,CSAPWYDNYGYTF
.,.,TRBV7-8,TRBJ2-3,TGTACCAGCAGCCCCACCCCTTGGGGCAGAGATACGCAGTATTTT,CTSSPTPWGRDTQYF
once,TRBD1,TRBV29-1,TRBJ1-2,TGCAGCGTTGAGACAGGGGGTCTCGGATTTGGCTACACCTTC,CSVETGGLGFGYTF
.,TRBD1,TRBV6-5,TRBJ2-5,TGTGCCAGCACCAGGGGGCAGTTGCTTGCCCGAGAGACCCAGTACTTC,CASTRGQLLARETQYF
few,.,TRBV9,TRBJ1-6,TGTGCCAGCAGCGTAGAGGTGGCAAGGTCACCCCTCCACTTT,CASSVEVARSPLHF
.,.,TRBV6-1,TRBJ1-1,TGTGCCAGCAGTGAAGGGGGGGCGTTCGGTGAAGCTTTCTTT,CASSEGGAFGEAFF
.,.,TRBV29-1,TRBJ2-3,TGCAGCGCAGGAGGGGGGTTCGAGGATACGCAGTATTTT,CSAGGGFEDTQYF
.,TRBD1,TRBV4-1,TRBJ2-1,TGCGCCAGCAGCCAGGCCCAGACAGGGGCGGACGCGGTGAATGAGCAGTTCTTC,CASSQAQTGADAVNEQFF
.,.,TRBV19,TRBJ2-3,TGTGCCAGTAGTATAGGGCCCCAACTCACAGATACGCAGTATTTT,CASSIGPQLTDTQYF
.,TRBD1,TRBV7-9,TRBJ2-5,TGTGCCAGCAGCTCCCCCGGGACAGGGGGCAACAATGAGCAGTACTTC,CASSSPGTGGNNEQYF
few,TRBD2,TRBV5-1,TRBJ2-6,TGCGCCAGCAGCTCTAGGACTAGCTCTGGGGCCAACGTCCTGACTTTC,CASSSRTSSGANVLTF
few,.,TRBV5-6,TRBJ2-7,TGTGCCAGCAGCTTCTACCGTATTGAAACCTACGAGCAGTACTTC,CASSFYRIETYEQYF
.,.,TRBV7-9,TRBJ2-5,TGTGCCAGCAGCTTATATGGGGGCGAGACCCAGTACTTC,CASSLYGGETQYF
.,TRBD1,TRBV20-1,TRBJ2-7,TGCAGTGCTAGAGTTGGGGACAGGGGTTCCTACGAGCAGTACTTC,CSARVGDRGSYEQYF
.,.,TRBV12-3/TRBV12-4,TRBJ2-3,TGTGCCAGCAGTTTAGGGAATGCCGGGACTCGAGGGGCAGATACGCAGTATTTT,CASSLGNAGTRGADTQYF
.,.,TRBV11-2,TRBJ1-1,TGTGCCAGCAGACTGGGACATTCGAACACTGAAGCTTTCTTT,CASRLGHSNTEAFF
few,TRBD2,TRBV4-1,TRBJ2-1,TGCGCCAGCAGCCAATTTGGGACTAGCGGGGGGGTCCTTCCTGAGCAGTTCTTC,CASSQFGTSGGVLPEQFF
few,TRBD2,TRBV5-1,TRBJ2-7,TGCGCCAGCAGCTTGGTAGCGGGGAGCTCCTACGAGCAGTACTTC,CASSLVAGSSYEQYF
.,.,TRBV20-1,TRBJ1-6,TGCAGTGCTACAATCAGCGAGAATTCACCCCTCCACTTT,CSATISENSPLHF
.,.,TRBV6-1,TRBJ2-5,TGTGCCACCGCGGTGGGCGGAGAGACCCAGTACTTC,CATAVGGETQYF
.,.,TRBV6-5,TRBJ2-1,TGTGCCAGCAGAGCGCGCGGACTAGGGGGTCTTGAGCAGTTCTTC,CASRARGLGGLEQFF
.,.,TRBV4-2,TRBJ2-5,TGTGCCAGCAGCCAAGACCAGGGGATCGGGACCCAGTACTTC,CASSQDQGIGTQYF
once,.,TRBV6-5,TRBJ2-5,TGTGCCAGCAGCTACGGAAACAATCAAGAGACCCAGTACTTC,CASSYGNNQETQYF
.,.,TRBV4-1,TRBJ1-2,TGCGCCAGCAGCCAAGTGGGGACCCGGCGCTACACCTTC,CASSQVGTRRYTF
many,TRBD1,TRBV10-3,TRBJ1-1,TGTGCCATCAGGTCCCCTACAGGGGCCCAAATTGAAGCTTTCTTT,CAIRSPTGAQIEAFF
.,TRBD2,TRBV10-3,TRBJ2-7,TGTGCCATCAGTGAGTCGATGGCGGGGGATTACAATGAGCAGTACTTC,CAISESMAGDYNEQYF
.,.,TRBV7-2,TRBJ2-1,TGTGCCAGCAGCGCCGGGGGTCCCTCCTACAATGAGCAGTTCTTC,CASSAGGPSYNEQFF
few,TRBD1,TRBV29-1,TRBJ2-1,TGCAGCGTTGAAGGCTGGACAGGGCCTGAGCAGTTCTTC,CSVEGWTGPEQFF
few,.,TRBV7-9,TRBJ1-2,TGTGCCAGCAGCTTAGGCAGGGACTATGGCTACACCTTC,CASSLGRDYGYTF
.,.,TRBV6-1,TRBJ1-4,TGTGCCAGCAGCTCGCCTTCAGGTTCCGCCCAACTTGCAACTAATGAAAAACTGTTTTTT,CASSSPSGSAQLATNEKLFF
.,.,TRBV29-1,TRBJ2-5,TGCAGCGTTTCAGGGGGGGGGCAAGAGACCCAGTACTTC,CSVSGGGQETQYF
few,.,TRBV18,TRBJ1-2,TGTGCCAGCTCGAAGGCGAACAGGGGCTACACCTTC,CASSKANRGYTF
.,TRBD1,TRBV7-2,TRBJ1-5,TGTGCCAGCAGTCCTGACCTGGGACAGTTATATCAGCCCCAGCATTTT,CASSPDLGQLYQPQHF
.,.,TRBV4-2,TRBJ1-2,TGTGCCAGCAGTCAGAGGGACACCCTCAGGGGCTATGGCTACACCTTC,CASSQRDTLRGYGYTF